This T cell receptor (beta chain) is drawn from a study of blood T cell dynamics during melanoma immunotherapy. Study-wide context: Metastatic melanoma patients received first-line pembrolizumab or nivolumab plus ipilimumab.

CDR1 and CDR2 from the germline V gene are SGHVS and FQNEAQ. CDR3 size: 16 residues. With 5 bases removed from V and 6 bases from J, the gap between germline ends came to 20 bases. Time point here: week 3, after first cycle of checkpoint inhibitor. Blood was drawn before treatment and at week 3 after checkpoint blockade. Produced via immunoSEQ multiplex PCR; TCRdb's table is partial and in-frame only. This sample yields under 3,500 clones, of which approximately 88% are seen a single time; 11% to 15% belongs to the top ten. The clonotype was recovered from a human donor with melanoma. This chain links TRBV7-8 with TRBJ2-1; D not certain. The sample consisted of blood, taken from a patient treated with checkpoint blockade. The CDR3 sequence is CASSPARLGLSNEQFF. The CDR3 bases are TGTGCCAGCAGCCCAGCTCGGCTGGGCCTTAGCAATGAGCAGTTCTTC.